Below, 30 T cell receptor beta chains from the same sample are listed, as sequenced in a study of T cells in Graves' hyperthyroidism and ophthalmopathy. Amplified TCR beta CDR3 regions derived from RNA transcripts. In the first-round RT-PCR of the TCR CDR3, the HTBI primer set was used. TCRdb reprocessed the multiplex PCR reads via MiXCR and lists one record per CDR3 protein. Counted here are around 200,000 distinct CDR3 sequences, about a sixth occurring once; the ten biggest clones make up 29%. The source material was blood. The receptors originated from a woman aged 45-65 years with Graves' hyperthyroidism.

CDR3 sequence: CASSQPGGAFEQFF. The CDR3 nucleotides read TGTGCCAGCAGCCAGCCGGGGGGGGCCTTTGAGCAGTTCTTC. This chain links TRBV7-8 with TRBJ2-1; 8 bases agree with TRBD2. The V gene end was trimmed by 5 bases and the J gene end by 9 bases; junction bases not matched to a gene: 9. Germline V lookup: CDR1 SGHVS, CDR2 FQNEAQ. There are 14 residues in the CDR3.

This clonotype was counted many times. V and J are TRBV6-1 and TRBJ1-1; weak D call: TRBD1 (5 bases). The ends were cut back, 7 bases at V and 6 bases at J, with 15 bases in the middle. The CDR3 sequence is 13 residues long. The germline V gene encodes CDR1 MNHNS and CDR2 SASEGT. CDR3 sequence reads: CASNRDREPEAFF. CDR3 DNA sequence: TGTGCCAGCAATAGAGACAGAGAACCTGAAGCTTTCTTT.

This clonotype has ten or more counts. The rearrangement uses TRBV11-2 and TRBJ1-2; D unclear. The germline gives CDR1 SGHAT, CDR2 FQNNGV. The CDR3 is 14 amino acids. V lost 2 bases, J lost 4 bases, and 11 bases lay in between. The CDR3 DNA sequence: TGTGCCAGCAGCTTATATGTCGGTTTCTATGGCTACACCTTC. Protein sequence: CASSLYVGFYGYTF.

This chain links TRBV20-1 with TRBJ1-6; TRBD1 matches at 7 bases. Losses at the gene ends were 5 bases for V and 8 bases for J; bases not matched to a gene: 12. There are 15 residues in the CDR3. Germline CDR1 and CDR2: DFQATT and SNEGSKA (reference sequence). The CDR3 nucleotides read TGCAGTGCTCAGGGGTGGGGACAGCTTGATTCACCCCTCCACTTT. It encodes CSAQGWGQLDSPLHF.

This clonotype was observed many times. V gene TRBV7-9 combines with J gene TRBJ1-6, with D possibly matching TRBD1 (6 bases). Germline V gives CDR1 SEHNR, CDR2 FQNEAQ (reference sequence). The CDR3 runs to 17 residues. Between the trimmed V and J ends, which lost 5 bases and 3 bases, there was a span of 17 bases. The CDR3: CASSTSQDSYYNSPLHF. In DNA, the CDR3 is TGTGCCAGCAGCACCTCCCAGGACAGCTACTATAATTCACCCCTCCACTTT.

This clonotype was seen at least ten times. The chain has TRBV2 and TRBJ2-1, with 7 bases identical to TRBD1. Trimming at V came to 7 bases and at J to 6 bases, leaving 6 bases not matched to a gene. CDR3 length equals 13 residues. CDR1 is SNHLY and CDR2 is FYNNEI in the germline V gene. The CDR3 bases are TGTGCCAGCACTCAGGGGGAACTCAATGAGCAGTTCTTC. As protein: CASTQGELNEQFF. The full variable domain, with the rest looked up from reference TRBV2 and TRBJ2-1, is EPEVTQTPSHQVTQMGQEVILRCVPISNHLYFYWYRQILGQKVEFLVSFYNNEISEKSEIFDDQFSVERPDGSNFTLKIRSTKLEDSAMYFCASTQGELNEQFFGPGTRLTVL.

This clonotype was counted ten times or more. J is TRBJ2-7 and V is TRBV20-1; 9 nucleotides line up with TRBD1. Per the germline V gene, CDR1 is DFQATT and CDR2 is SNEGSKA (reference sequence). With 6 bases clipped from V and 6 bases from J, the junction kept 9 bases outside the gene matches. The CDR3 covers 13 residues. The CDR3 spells CSAVRDRVVEQYF. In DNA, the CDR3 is TGCAGTGCCGTTCGGGACAGGGTAGTCGAGCAGTACTTC.

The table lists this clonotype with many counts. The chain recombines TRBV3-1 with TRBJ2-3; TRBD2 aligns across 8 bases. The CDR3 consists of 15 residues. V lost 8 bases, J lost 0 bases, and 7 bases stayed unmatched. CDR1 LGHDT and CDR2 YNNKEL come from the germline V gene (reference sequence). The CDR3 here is CASSREGSSTDTQYF. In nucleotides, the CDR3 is TGTGCCAGCTCCCGGGAGGGCTCGAGCACAGATACGCAGTATTTT.

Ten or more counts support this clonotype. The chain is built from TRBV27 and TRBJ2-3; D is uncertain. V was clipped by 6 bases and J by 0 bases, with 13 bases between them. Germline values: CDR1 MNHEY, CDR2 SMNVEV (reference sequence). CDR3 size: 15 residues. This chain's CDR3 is CASSPPPLSTDTQYF. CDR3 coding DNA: TGTGCCAGCAGCCCTCCCCCCCTTAGCACAGATACGCAGTATTTT.

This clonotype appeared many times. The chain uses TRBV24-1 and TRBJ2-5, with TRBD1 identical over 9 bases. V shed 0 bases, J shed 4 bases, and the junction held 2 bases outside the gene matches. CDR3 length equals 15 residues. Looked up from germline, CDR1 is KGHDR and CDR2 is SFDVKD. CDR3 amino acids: CATSDLGQGTETQYF. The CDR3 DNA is TGTGCCACCAGTGATTTGGGACAGGGGACAGAGACCCAGTACTTC.

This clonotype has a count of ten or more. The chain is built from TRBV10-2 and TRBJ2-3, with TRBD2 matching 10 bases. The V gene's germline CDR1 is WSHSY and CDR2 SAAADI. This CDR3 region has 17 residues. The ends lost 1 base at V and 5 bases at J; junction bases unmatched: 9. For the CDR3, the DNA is TGCGCCAGCAGTGAGTGGGCAGCGGGGGGGCCGAAAGATACGCAGTATTTT. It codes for CASSEWAAGGPKDTQYF.

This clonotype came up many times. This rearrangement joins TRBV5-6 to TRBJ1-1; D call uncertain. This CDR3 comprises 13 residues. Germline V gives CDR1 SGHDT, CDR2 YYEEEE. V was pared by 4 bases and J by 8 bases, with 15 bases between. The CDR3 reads CASSPARNSEAFF. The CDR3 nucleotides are TGTGCCAGCAGCCCCGCCCGGAACAGCGAAGCTTTCTTT.

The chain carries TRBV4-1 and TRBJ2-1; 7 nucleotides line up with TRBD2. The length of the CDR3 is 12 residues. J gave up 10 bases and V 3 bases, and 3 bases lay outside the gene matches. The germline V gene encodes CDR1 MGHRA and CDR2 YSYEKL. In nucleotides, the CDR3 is TGCGCCAGCAGCCACCGCGGGGGAGAGCAGTTCTTC. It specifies CASSHRGGEQFF.

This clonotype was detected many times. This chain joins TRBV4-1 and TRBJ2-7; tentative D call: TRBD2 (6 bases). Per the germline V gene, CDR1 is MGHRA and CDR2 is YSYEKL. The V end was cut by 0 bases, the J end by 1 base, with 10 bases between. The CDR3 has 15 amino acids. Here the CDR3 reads CASSQDAGPSYEQYF. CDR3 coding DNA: TGCGCCAGCAGCCAAGATGCGGGACCGTCCTACGAGCAGTACTTC.

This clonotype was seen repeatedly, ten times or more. Here the CDR3 reads CASSGGAGELFF. Here the CDR3 DNA reads TGTGCCAGCAGCGGAGGGGCCGGGGAGCTGTTTTTT. The chain recombines TRBV9 with TRBJ2-2; D possibly matches TRBD1 or TRBD2 (5 bases each). The V gene's germline CDR1 is SGDLS and CDR2 YYNGEE. V lost 3 bases to trimming and J lost 6 bases, with 6 bases between them. CDR3 length: 12 residues.

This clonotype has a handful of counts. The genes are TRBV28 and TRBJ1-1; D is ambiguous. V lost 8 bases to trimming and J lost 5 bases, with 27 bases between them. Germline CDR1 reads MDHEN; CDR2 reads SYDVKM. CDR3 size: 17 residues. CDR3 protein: CASLHSVGPGLGTEAFF. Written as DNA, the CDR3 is TGTGCCAGCTTACATTCCGTGGGCCCTGGTTTGGGTACTGAAGCTTTCTTT.

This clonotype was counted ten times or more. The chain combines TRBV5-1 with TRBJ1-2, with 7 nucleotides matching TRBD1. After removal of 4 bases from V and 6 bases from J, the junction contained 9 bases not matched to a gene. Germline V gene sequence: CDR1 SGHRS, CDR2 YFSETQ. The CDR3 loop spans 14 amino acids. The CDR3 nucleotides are TGCGCCAGCAGCGGATCCGCCGGGACAGATGGCTACACCTTC. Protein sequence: CASSGSAGTDGYTF.

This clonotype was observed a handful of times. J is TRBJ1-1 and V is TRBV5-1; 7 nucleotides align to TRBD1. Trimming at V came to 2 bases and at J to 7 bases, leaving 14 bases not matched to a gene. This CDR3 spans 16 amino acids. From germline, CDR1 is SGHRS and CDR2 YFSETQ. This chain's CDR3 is CASSLSGQRIRLEAFF. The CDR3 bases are TGCGCCAGCAGCTTATCGGGACAGAGGATTCGCCTTGAAGCTTTCTTT. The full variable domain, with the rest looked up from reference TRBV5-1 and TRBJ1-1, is KAGVTQTPRYLIKTRGQQVTLSCSPISGHRSVSWYQQTPGQGLQFLFEYFSETQRNKGNFPGRFSGRQFSNSRSEMNVSTLELGDSALYLCASSLSGQRIRLEAFFGQGTRLTVV.

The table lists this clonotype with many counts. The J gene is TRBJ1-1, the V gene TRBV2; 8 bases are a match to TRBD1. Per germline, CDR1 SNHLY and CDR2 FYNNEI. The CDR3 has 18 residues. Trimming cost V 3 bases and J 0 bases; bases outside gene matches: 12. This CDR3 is CASSEYGRGLPMNTEAFF. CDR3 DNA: TGTGCCAGCAGTGAGTATGGCAGGGGGCTCCCCATGAACACTGAAGCTTTCTTT.

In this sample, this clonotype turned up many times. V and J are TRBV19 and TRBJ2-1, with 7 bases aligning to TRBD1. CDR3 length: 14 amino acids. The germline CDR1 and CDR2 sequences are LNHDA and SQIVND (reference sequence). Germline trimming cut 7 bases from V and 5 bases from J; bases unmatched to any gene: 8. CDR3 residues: CASTQGTVNNEQFF. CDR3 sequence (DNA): TGTGCCAGTACCCAGGGGACAGTGAACAATGAGCAGTTCTTC.

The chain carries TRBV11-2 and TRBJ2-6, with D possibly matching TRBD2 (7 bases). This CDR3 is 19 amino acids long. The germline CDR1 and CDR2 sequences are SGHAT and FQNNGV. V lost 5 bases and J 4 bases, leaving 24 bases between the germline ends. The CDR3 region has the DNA TGTGCCAGCAGCCTCGGGGGGAGGGGGGGTTCGGCCGGGGCCAACGTCCTGACTTTC. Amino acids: CASSLGGRGGSAGANVLTF.

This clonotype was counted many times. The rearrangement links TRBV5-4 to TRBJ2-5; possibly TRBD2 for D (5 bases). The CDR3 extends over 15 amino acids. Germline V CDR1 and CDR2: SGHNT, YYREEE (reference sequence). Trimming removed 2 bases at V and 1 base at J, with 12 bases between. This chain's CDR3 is CASSFQGLFQETQYF. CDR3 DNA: TGTGCCAGCAGCTTCCAAGGACTCTTCCAAGAGACCCAGTACTTC.

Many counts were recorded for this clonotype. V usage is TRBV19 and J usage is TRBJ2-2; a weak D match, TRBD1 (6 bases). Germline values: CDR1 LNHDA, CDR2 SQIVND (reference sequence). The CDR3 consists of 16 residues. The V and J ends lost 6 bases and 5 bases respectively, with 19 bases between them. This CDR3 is CASRNRDQGITGELFF. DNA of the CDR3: TGTGCCAGTAGAAACCGGGATCAGGGGATTACCGGGGAGCTGTTTTTT.

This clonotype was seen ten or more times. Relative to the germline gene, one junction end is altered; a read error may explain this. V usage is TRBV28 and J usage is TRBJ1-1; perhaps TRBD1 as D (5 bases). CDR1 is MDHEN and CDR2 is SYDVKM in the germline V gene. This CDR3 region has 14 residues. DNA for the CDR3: TGTGCCGGCAGTTATTCCGGGGGGAGGACTGAAGCTTTCTTT. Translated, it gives CAGSYSGGRTEAFF.

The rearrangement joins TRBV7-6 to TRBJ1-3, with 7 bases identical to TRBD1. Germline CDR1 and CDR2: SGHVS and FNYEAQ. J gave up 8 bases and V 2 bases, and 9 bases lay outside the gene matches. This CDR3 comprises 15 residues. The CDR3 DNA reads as TGTGCCAGCAGCTTATACAGGGGCCCTGGGGACACCATATATTTT. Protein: CASSLYRGPGDTIYF. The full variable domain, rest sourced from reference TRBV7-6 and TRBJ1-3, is GAGVSQSPRYKVTKRGQDVALRCDPISGHVSLYWYRQALGQGPEFLTYFNYEAQQDKSGLPNDRFSAERPEGSISTLTIQRTEQRDSAMYRCASSLYRGPGDTIYFGEGSWLTVV.

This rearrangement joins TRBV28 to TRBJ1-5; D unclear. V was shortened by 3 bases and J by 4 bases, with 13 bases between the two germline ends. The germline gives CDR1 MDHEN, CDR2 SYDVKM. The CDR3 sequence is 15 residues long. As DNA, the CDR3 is TGTGCCAGCAGTTTCCCGCCAGGTCCTAATCAGCCCCAGCATTTT. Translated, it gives CASSFPPGPNQPQHF.

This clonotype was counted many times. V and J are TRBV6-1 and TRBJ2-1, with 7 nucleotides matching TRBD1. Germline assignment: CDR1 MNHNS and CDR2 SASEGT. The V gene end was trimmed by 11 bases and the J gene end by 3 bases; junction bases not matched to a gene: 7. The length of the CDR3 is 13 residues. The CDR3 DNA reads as TGTGCCCTCGGGACAGCTGGCTACAATGAGCAGTTCTTC. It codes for CALGTAGYNEQFF.

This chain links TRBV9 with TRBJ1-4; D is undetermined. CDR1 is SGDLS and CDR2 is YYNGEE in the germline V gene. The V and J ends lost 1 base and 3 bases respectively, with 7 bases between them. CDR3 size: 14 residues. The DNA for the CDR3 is TGTGCCAGCAGCGTAACACCCGCTAATGAAAAACTGTTTTTT. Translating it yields CASSVTPANEKLFF.

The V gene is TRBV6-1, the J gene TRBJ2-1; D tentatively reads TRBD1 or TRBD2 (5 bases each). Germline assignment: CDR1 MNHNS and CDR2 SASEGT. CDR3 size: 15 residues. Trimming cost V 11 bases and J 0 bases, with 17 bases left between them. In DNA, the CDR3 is TGTGCCTCCTTCGAGGGGTTAAGCTCCTACAATGAGCAGTTCTTC. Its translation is CASFEGLSSYNEQFF.

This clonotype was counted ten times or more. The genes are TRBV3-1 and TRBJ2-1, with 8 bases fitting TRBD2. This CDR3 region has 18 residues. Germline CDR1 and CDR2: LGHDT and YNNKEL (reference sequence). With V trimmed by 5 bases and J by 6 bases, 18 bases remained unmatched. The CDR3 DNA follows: TGTGCCAGCAGCGCCCGTGTTCCAAGCGGGGGAGTTTTCAATGAGCAGTTCTTC. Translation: CASSARVPSGGVFNEQFF.